The clone carrying this TCR beta chain showed up many times. Antigen unknown. The data are from a study of T cells after yellow fever vaccination. On the study more broadly: Researchers used SMART-Seq v4 Ultra Low Input to prepare fractions that had low cell numbers.

TCRdb reprocessed the 5' RACE reads with MiXCR, giving one entry per CDR3 protein. The sample lists about 220,000 distinct CDR3 sequences, around 3.1% occurring once. Overall study results and limits: The secondary response was weaker, and its peak arrived faster, on day 5 versus 15.

This CDR3 is 14 amino acids long. Germline V lookup: CDR1 LGHNT, CDR2 FRNRAP. J lost 3 bases, V lost 7 bases, and 7 bases had no gene match. The TCR originated in a man aged 18-30 years who received the YFV17D yellow fever vaccine. This material consisted of CD4+ T cells sorted from PBMCs, taken 10 days after the yellow fever booster vaccination. This rearrangement joins TRBV12-5 to TRBJ2-3, with 7 bases fitting TRBD1. The CDR3 coding sequence is TGTGCTAGTGCCCGACAGGGTGGGACAGATACGCAGTATTTT. The encoded protein is CASARQGGTDTQYF.